This T cell receptor (beta chain) was profiled in a study of glioma-infiltrating T cells (TCRdb year 2016). Broadly, across the study: Sequencing of TCR alpha- and beta-chain repertoires was performed on glioma tissue, on non-neoplastic brain tissue, and on matched peripheral blood mononuclear cells. To gauge divergence between tissue and blood T-cell populations, every tissue-infiltrating repertoire was compared against the peripheral blood repertoire from the same patient. The paired cohort was made up of three low-grade glioma patients, fewer than 10 primary glioblastoma patients and three non-glioma patients who contributed non-neoplastic brain tissue.

The CDR1 and CDR2 encoded by the germline V gene are MGHDK and SYGVNS. The CDR3 goes from the cysteine to the phenylalanine over 15 residues. The only DNA kept is the CDR3, 45 bases in frame from the first base. Unmatched junction bases come to 8, with V trimmed by 8 bases and J by 1 base. The paper's findings and limits, for the study overall: Very few CDR3 sequences were shared between tissue and blood, attributed to high CDR3 diversity and limited sampling. Small numbers underpinned the group comparisons: roughly eight glioblastoma patients, three low-grade glioma patients and three non-neoplastic patients. In non-neoplastic patients, VJ-independent divergence between tissue and blood fell below expectation, whereas in all gliomas, and especially in low-grade gliomas, the divergence rose above expectation.

TCR alpha and beta CDR3 regions were amplified with the iRepertoire nested amplicon-rescue multiplex PCR (arm-PCR) platform from RNA. One-step reverse transcription and amplification used roughly 100-450 ng of tissue mRNA or PBMC total RNA as input. Following bead purification, Illumina adapters were added by a secondary multiplex PCR, and the libraries were gel-purified between 200 and 400 bp. Demultiplexing relied on internal 6-nucleotide barcodes carried by the libraries. Libraries were sequenced on an Illumina MiSeq with 2x220 or 2x250 nucleotide paired-end reads. Per the original workflow: FLASH 1.2.11 was used to merge paired reads, and BWA-MEM then aligned the reads to the GRCh37 human genome before TRA and TRB reads were extracted. V and J assignment used an IMGT-derived reference of cassette sequences and CDR3 motifs that included pseudogenes. Reads were translated in three frames, and productive CDR3s were defined as those with a C...FGXG motif and no stop codons. Clonotypes were defined as unique combinations of V-J cassette pair and CDR3 amino acid sequence. Hamming distance filtering was applied to reads, with thresholds set by the sequence error rate of each sample in mapped regions. The raw public data were reprocessed by TCRdb itself: fastp quality trimming at Q25, MiXCR clonotype calling, in-frame beta chains only. Rows are unified per CDR3 protein, each entry keeping the most common DNA and genes. What appears here as the V and J calls and clone size reflects TCRdb's work, not the paper's. This sample holds roughly 100,000 distinct CDR3 sequences; approximately 28% were observed only once. Jointly, the top ten make up less than 55% of the sample.

This clonotype has at least ten counts. Its antigen is still unknown. No base quality values were provided; no much bigger clone lies one nucleotide off. This clonotype originated in a human donor with low-grade glioma or glioblastoma, undergoing nonglioma brain surgery, or in good health (not recorded which). In this chain, TRBV25-1 is recombined with TRBJ2-5, and 9 junctional nucleotides match TRBD2. The sample comprised glioma tissue, nonneoplastic brain tissue, or PBMCs (not recorded which). The nucleotides are TGTGCCAGCGGGCGTCAAGCGGGGGGCCAAGAGACCCAGTACTTC. This sequence encodes CASGRQAGGQETQYF.